This entry lists 8 T cell receptor beta chains sequenced from one sample in a study of monozygotic twins with cystic fibrosis. Data came from immunoSEQ multiplex PCR; TCRdb stores just in-frame clones and leaves some out. This repertoire shows some 26,000 clones, 91% found once; its top ten account for about 0.3%. Sequencing used blood. The receptors shown here come from a girl aged 2 to 10 with cystic fibrosis.

This clone has just one count. This chain joins TRBV30 and TRBJ2-7; TRBD1 matches at 9 bases. Germline values: CDR1 GTSNPN, CDR2 SVGIG (reference sequence). The CDR3 is made up of 14 amino acids. V lost 2 bases to trimming and J lost 8 bases; unmatched junction nucleotides: 10. CDR3 amino acids: CAWSSGQGLLKQYF. Here the CDR3 DNA reads TGTGCCTGGAGTTCGGGACAGGGTCTTCTCAAGCAGTACTTC.

The J gene is TRBJ2-2, the V gene TRBV7-8, with 13 bases matching TRBD2. CDR3 size: 16 residues. J gave up 5 bases and V 7 bases, and 7 bases lay outside the gene matches. CDR1 is SGHVS and CDR2 is FQNEAQ in the germline V gene. CDR3 region: CASTWTSGGWTGELFF. In DNA, the CDR3 is TGTGCCAGCACCTGGACTAGCGGGGGTTGGACCGGGGAGCTGTTTTTT.

The chain carries TRBV30 and TRBJ1-3; TRBD1 aligns across 8 bases. CDR1 and CDR2 (germline): GTSNPN, SVGIG (reference sequence). V shed 4 bases and J 2 bases; nucleotides not matched to a gene: 7. This CDR3 comprises 15 residues. CDR3 loop: CAWKPTGATGNTIYF. The CDR3, as DNA: TGTGCCTGGAAACCGACAGGGGCTACTGGAAACACCATATATTTT.

The CDR3 region is CASSSPGVGGPTDTQYF. CDR3 nucleotide sequence: TGTGCCAGCAGCTCCCCCGGGGTGGGGGGGCCAACAGATACGCAGTATTTT. This sequence joins TRBV11-2 and TRBJ2-3, with a weak D call TRBD2 (7 bases). Germline V gives CDR1 SGHAT, CDR2 FQNNGV. The CDR3 totals 17 residues. V was clipped by 4 bases and J by 3 bases, with 20 bases between them.

The chain couples TRBV10-3 to TRBJ2-2, with a possible D match to TRBD1 (5 bases). V lost 3 bases and J lost 7, with 9 bases in between. Germline V lookup: CDR1 ENHRY, CDR2 SYGVKD. This CDR3 is 13 amino acids long. The CDR3 sequence: CAISDREHGELFF. The CDR3, as DNA: TGTGCCATCAGTGACAGGGAACACGGGGAGCTGTTTTTT.

The chain has TRBV5-6 and TRBJ2-5; no definite D call. This CDR3 is built from 13 residues. Germline lookup yields CDR1 SGHDT and CDR2 YYEEEE. Trimming shortened V by 1 base and J by 5 bases, and 9 bases separated the two germline ends. CDR3 nucleotide sequence: TGTGCCAGCAGCTTGCCTAGTGGGGAGACCCAGTACTTC. It is translated as CASSLPSGETQYF.

The CDR3 nucleotides read TGTGCCAGCAGCTTAGTTCGGGGGAACACTGAAGCTTTCTTT. Its protein is CASSLVRGNTEAFF. This chain joins TRBV7-2 and TRBJ1-1, with no clear D. This CDR3 has 14 amino acids. Trimming took 1 base from V and 1 from J, leaving 7 bases between them. CDR1 and CDR2 from the germline V gene are SGHTA and FQGNSA.

This clone was observed a single time. The chain recombines TRBV18 with TRBJ1-6; the D is unclear. The CDR3 spans 16 residues. Germline V CDR1 and CDR2: KGHSH, LQKENI. V shed 5 bases and J shed 10 bases, with 21 bases lying between them. CDR3 nucleotide sequence: TGTGCCAGCTCAGCATCTAATACAGCAGTATTATCACCCCTCCACTTT. It yields the protein CASSASNTAVLSPLHF.